This T cell receptor (beta chain) was captured in a study of OX40 agonist ivuxolimab in advanced cancers. Whole-study results and caveats: Among the lowest peripheral clonal expansion occurred in 0.1-3.0 mg/kg partial responders. Circulating CD4+ and CD8+ T cells showed clonal expansion by week 6 at 0.1 to 3.0 mg/kg. Antigen specificity remained undetermined for the expanded peripheral T cells.

Excluded were patients having autoimmune disease history or systemic immunosuppression. CDR1 and CDR2 from the germline V gene are SGHRS and YFSETQ. CDR3 length: 13 amino acids. V gave up 2 bases and J gave up 4 bases, with 9 bases separating them. The data were produced by immunoSEQ multiplex PCR, yet TCRdb's version contains in-frame clones alone and is incomplete. The repertoire holds about 86,000 clones, about 90% seen once, with roughly 8.9% in the top ten. Of note for this clone: What it binds is not known.

The chain joins TRBV5-1 to TRBJ2-5, with D maybe TRBD2 (6 bases). This TCR derives from an adult with an advanced solid tumor such as melanoma, head and neck, liver or kidney cancer. The sample was CD4+ or CD8+ T cells sorted from blood, taken in a trial of the OX40 agonist ivuxolimab. The CDR3 spells CASSLSGGETQYF. In DNA, the CDR3 is TGCGCCAGCAGCTTATCCGGGGGAGAGACCCAGTACTTC.